This entry is about one T cell receptor beta chain. The data are from a study of blood T cell repertoires in COVID-19. Sequenced by immunoSEQ multiplex PCR; TCRdb stores in-frame clones only, minus some. Here the sample spans 150,000 to 200,000 clones, 85% being singletons. The V end lost 1 base, the J end lost 0 bases, and 10 bases lay between the germline ends. The length of the CDR3 is 16 residues. CDR1 is LGHDT and CDR2 is YNNKEL in the germline V gene (reference sequence). The chain couples TRBV3-1 (or the pseudogene TRBV3-2) to TRBJ1-5, with no clear D. Sequencing used peripheral blood. The TCR sequence derives from a human donor with acute or convalescent COVID-19. The donor label of this sample is uncertain. The CDR3 DNA is TGTGCCAGCAGCCAAGCTGCCCAGTATAGCAATCAGCCCCAGCATTTT. This sequence encodes CASSQAAQYSNQPQHF.